This T cell receptor beta chain was identified in a study of blood T cell repertoires in COVID-19. In this sample, this clone turned up once. The authors' processing: Estimation of nucleated cell counts relied on the amplification of reference gene primers. TCRdb keeps only in-frame clones here, not all; method: immunoSEQ multiplex PCR. V and J calls and clone size are copied from that table; D and trimming were computed from the DNA. The table has roughly 110,000 clones, about 89% seen once; the top ten hold approximately 4%. The germline CDR1 and CDR2 sequences are MGHRA and YSYEKL. Trimming pared 1 base from V and 7 bases from J, leaving 13 bases between. The CDR3 is 14 residues long.

Sequencing input: peripheral blood. The receptor's source is a man between 40 and 49 years old with acute or convalescent COVID-19. J is TRBJ1-1 and V is TRBV4-1; D possibly corresponds to TRBD1 (5 bases). The CDR3 here is CASSQGGRTYEAFF. The CDR3 bases are TGCGCCAGCAGCCAAGGGGGGAGGACCTATGAAGCTTTCTTT.